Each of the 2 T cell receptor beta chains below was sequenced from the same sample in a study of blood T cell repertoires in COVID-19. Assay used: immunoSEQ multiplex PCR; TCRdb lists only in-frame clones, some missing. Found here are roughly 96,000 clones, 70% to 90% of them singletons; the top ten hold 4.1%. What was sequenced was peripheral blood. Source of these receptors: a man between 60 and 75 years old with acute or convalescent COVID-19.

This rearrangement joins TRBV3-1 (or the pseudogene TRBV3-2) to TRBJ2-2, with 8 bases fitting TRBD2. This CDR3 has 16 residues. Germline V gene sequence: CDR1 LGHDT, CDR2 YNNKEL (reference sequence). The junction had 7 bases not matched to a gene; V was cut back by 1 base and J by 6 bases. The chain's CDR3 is CASSQVFLAGAGELFF. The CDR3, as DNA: TGTGCCAGCAGCCAAGTCTTTCTAGCGGGCGCCGGGGAGCTGTTTTTT.

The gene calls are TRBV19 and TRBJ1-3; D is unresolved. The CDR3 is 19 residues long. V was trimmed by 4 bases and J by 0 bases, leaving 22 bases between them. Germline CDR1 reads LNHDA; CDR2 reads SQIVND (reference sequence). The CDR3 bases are TGTGCCAGTAGTAAGGTTCTCCAGGTCCAGCTTTTCTCTGGAAACACCATATATTTT. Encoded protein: CASSKVLQVQLFSGNTIYF.